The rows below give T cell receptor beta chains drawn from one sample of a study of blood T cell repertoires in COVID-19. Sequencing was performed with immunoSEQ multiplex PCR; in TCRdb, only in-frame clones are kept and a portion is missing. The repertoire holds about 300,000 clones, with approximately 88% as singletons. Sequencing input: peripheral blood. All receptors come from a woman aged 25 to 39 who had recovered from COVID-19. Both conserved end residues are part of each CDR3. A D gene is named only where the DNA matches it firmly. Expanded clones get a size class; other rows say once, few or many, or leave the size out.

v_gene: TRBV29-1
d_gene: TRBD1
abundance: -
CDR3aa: CSVENGDRVPEQYF

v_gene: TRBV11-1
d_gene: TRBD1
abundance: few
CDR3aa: CASSVPGQGDPCHF

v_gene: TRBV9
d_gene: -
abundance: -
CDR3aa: CASSATLFETQYF

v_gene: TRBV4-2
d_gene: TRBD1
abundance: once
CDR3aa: CASSQDIGGGYEQYF

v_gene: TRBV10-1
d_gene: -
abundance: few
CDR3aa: CASSERGSGSYGYTF

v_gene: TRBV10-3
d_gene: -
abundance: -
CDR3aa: CAITPSDTGELFF

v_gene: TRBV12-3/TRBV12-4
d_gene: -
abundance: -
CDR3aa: CASHGGPTGELFF

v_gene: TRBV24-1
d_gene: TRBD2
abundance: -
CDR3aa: CATSEAAGEETQYF

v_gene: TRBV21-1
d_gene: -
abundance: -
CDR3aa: CASSKEVGGPYGYTF

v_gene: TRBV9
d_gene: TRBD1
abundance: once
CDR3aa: CASSSRQGTDTEAFF

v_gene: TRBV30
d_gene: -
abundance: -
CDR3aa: CAWSGADTEAFF

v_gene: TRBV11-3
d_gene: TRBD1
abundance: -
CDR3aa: CASSRDRSYEQYF

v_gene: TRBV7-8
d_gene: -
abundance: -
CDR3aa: CASSPGPVGPLHF

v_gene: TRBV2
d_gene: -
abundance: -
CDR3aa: CASSARGLYQPQHF

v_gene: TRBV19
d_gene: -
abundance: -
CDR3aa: CASSISPVQGEAFF

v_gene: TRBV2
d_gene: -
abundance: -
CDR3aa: CASYVPGEIYNEQFF